This TCR beta chain was obtained from a study of glioma-infiltrating T cells after dendritic cell vaccination (dated by TCRdb to about 2016). Concerning the study at large: A cohort of approximately 15 glioblastoma patients from Phase I and II dendritic cell vaccination trials was included, of whom 9 were newly diagnosed and 6 had recurrent disease. Patients received autologous tumor lysate-pulsed dendritic cell vaccination between about 2003 and 2013. To make the vaccine, monocyte-derived dendritic cells were cultured for approximately 7 days with IL-4 and GM-CSF and then pulsed overnight with autologous tumor lysate. Each patient got three intradermal injections of the dendritic cell vaccine, spaced at biweekly intervals, in the arm below the axilla. Deep sequencing of TCR beta CDR3 regions was used to quantify tumor-infiltrating lymphocyte content and compare tumor and blood repertoires in dendritic cell-vaccinated glioblastoma patients. Survival after dendritic cell vaccination was correlated with TCR sequencing metrics, including TIL content and tumor-blood repertoire overlap.

This clone has a single count. This clone's antigen is unknown. Base qualities are not at hand, and no much larger clone is one base apart. Study-wide conclusions, independent of this receptor: The cohort was small and heterogeneous, few patients had complete blood and tumor sets, and even fewer had initial-recurrent tumor pairs. The three-group TCR overlap response model was described as speculative and requiring prospective validation. Higher estimated pretreatment TIL content predicted longer time to progression and overall survival after dendritic cell vaccination. No direct relationship between TCR clonality and survival was found, suggesting a diverse polyclonal response may matter.

The immunoSEQ assay amplified TCRB CDR3 regions from 1.5 to 2.5 micrograms of genomic DNA, or from all available DNA when less than that amount was available. The multiplex PCR relied on 60 forward primers for TCR V beta segments and 13 reverse primers for J beta segments. To estimate reads per starting template, synthetic control templates were spiked into each sample at limiting dilution. The Illumina HiSeq System generated 87 bp sequencing reads. The study's own analysis went as follows. PCR and sequencing errors were removed by merging closely related sequences with a nearest neighbor algorithm. TCR overlap was defined as the percentage of unique tumor TCR beta sequences that were also present in the same patient's peripheral blood. In TCRdb, the immuneACCESS table is reduced to in-frame sequences with V and J assigned. These tables do not hold every clone; where another copy was compared, an unresolved V gene accounts for under half, and the others remain unexplained. V, J and clone size are taken as reported in that table, and D and trimming were inferred from the DNA itself. The sample contains around 60,000 clones, over 65% of them found a single time. The ten most abundant clones make up more than 8.5% of the sample.

The time point label for this specimen denotes: after dendritic cell vaccination, including at tumor progression/relapse. To be selected, patients needed enough residual fresh-frozen tumor tissue and more than two years of available survival data. None of the glioblastoma patients carried an isocitrate dehydrogenase mutation, although molecular status otherwise varied. PBMC collection took place before vaccination, two weeks after the third vaccination, and at tumor progression if progression occurred. Genomic DNA was extracted with the Qiagen DNeasy Blood extraction Kit. The V end gives up 1 base and the J end 7 bases, leaving 16 bases in the junction not matched to a gene. The CDR3, from cysteine to phenylalanine, totals 18 residues. The kept DNA is CDR3 alone, 54 bases in frame from the first base. Sequences SGHNT (CDR1) and YENEEA (CDR2) are obtained from the germline V gene.

This chain joins TRBV11-3 to TRBJ2-7, with 10 bases aligning to TRBD2. This TCR was sampled from a human donor with glioblastoma. The material sequenced was blood, taken after dendritic cell vaccination. The CDR3 protein is CASSLATSGATINREQYF. The DNA sequence is given as TGTGCCAGCAGCTTAGCTACTAGCGGGGCGACTATAAATCGGGAGCAGTACTTC.